One T cell receptor (beta chain) is described in this entry. The antigen is undetermined. The data were obtained in a study of OX40 agonist ivuxolimab in advanced cancers. Study context: Partial responses were observed in three patients, of whom one had hepatocellular carcinoma and two had cutaneous melanoma.

Germline CDR1 is SEHNR and CDR2 is FQNEAQ (reference sequence). The CDR3 spans 13 residues. Trimming removed 4 bases at V and 12 bases at J, with 16 bases between. The study's findings and limits: Low normalized T-cell clonal expansion also characterized some of the nonresponders.

Libraries were prepared by immunoSEQ multiplex PCR; TCRdb keeps only in-frame clonotypes and omits some of them. Altogether tens of thousands of clones are present, more than 80% being singletons, with the ten largest covering 2% to 3%. This TCR was recovered from an adult with an advanced solid tumor such as melanoma, head and neck, liver or kidney cancer. This specimen was CD4+ or CD8+ T cells sorted from blood, taken in a trial of the OX40 agonist ivuxolimab. The chain recombines TRBV7-9 with TRBJ2-1; D might be TRBD1 (5 bases). The CDR3 DNA reads as TGTGCCAGCAGCTCAAAAGCAGGGAATCGGCAGTTCTTC. It is translated as CASSSKAGNRQFF.